The source of this T cell receptor beta chain is a study of cytomegalovirus exposure and HLA in healthy donors. CDR3 length: 14 residues. Germline CDR1 and CDR2: SGHDT and YYEEEE. Primers: 60 Vbeta forward and 13 Jbeta reverse. Here immunoSEQ multiplex PCR was the method, and the copy in TCRdb shows in-frame clones only, minus some. Altogether some 92,000 clones are present, about 81% being singletons, with the ten largest covering about a tenth. The table lists this clone with a count of one. Its antigen is as yet unknown. Mismatch with germline at one junction end may stem from a read error. This cohort consisted of healthy bone marrow donors. Study-wide results and limits: Later analysis found that TCR beta chains associated with HLA were more clonally expanded than other, equally common chains.

This receptor was identified in a young man in good health and CMV-seropositive. This chain joins TRBV5-6 and TRBJ2-5; maybe TRBD2 (7 bases). The material sequenced was PBMCs. The CDR3 DNA reads TGTGCCAGCAGCTTGGGCGGGGGCACAGAGGCCCAGTACTTC. Translation gives CASSLGGGTEAQYF. The full variable domain, rest sourced from reference TRBV5-6 and TRBJ2-5, is DAGVTQSPTHLIKTRGQQVTLRCSPKSGHDTVSWYQQALGQGPQFIFQYYEEEERQRGNFPDRFSGHQFPNYSSELNVNALLLGDSALYLCASSLGGGTEAQYFGPGTRLLVL.